Each of the 21 T cell receptor beta chains below was sequenced from the same sample in a study of PD-L1 blockade in urothelial cancer (dated by TCRdb to the late 2010s). Library preparation used the immunoSEQ multiplex PCR assay. TCRdb provides this immuneACCESS table in a form limited to in-frame rearrangements. Some clones are lacking; in checked studies, under half of them reflect an unresolved V gene, and why the rest are absent is not known. The sample records some 35,000 clones, roughly 36% of which are singletons. The ten largest clones take up 8% to 9% of the sample. This sample's time point label indicates: pretreatment tumor sample. The sequencing used tumor tissue, collected before atezolizumab (anti-PD-L1) treatment. These receptors came from a man aged 55 to 70 with urothelial cancer.

The chain uses TRBV6-8 and TRBJ1-5; TRBD1 matches 9 bases. The V gene's germline CDR1 is MNHGY and CDR2 SAAAGT. The trim removed 4 bases at V and 7 bases at J, leaving 11 bases unmatched. The CDR3 is 16 residues long. The CDR3 region has the DNA TGTGCCAGCAGTTCCAGACAGGGGGTGAGGAACCAGCCCCAGCATTTT. Protein: CASSSRQGVRNQPQHF.

This clone was observed a few times. The V gene is TRBV11-3, the J gene TRBJ1-2; the D is unclear. V lost 0 bases and J 3 bases, leaving 14 bases between the germline ends. The germline gives CDR1 SGHNT, CDR2 YENEEA. This CDR3 comprises 16 residues. The CDR3 spells CASSLEGRTSYYGYTF. The CDR3 region has the DNA TGTGCCAGCAGCTTAGAAGGACGGACCTCCTACTATGGCTACACCTTC.

This clone was seen many times. The chain has TRBV11-3 and TRBJ2-5; the D gene is possibly TRBD1 (5 bases). Germline assignment: CDR1 SGHNT and CDR2 YENEEA. Deletions cut 2 bases from V and 2 bases from J, with 12 bases between. This CDR3 is built from 15 residues. CDR3 in amino acids: CASSLRQLGQETQYF. CDR3 in DNA: TGTGCCAGCAGCTTACGACAGTTGGGACAAGAGACCCAGTACTTC.

The table lists this clone with a few counts. The chain couples TRBV28 to TRBJ1-2; D might be TRBD1 (6 bases). Per the germline V gene, CDR1 is MDHEN and CDR2 is SYDVKM. The CDR3 runs to 14 residues. Trimming cost V 5 bases and J 6 bases, with 16 bases left between them. DNA of the CDR3: TGTGCCAGCAGTATACCCGACAGGTTTCATGGCTACACCTTC. Amino acids: CASSIPDRFHGYTF.

The chain joins TRBV7-6 to TRBJ2-2, with 10 bases identical to TRBD2. From germline, CDR1 is SGHVS and CDR2 FNYEAQ. The CDR3 contains 18 residues. V was clipped by 3 bases and J by 0 bases; unmatched bases: 7. The CDR3 DNA sequence: TGTGCCAGCAGCTTGATGTTTAGCGGGAGGTCGAACACCGGGGAGCTGTTTTTT. This gives the protein CASSLMFSGRSNTGELFF.

This clone was picked up one time. The CDR3, as DNA: TGCGCCAGCACCCCACAAGGATACACCGGGGAGCTGTTTTTT. As protein: CASTPQGYTGELFF. This chain uses TRBV5-1 with TRBJ2-2; D unclear. V was trimmed by 6 bases and J by 3 bases, leaving 12 bases between them. In germline, CDR1 is SGHRS, CDR2 YFSETQ. The CDR3 is 14 residues long.

The gene calls are TRBV19 and TRBJ1-3; weak D call: TRBD1 (6 bases). Between the trimmed V and J ends, which lost 7 bases and 0 bases, there was a span of 13 bases. The CDR3 runs to 15 residues. Germline V gene lookup returns CDR1 LNHDA and CDR2 SQIVND (reference sequence). As DNA, the CDR3 is TGTGCCAGTACCCAGGGGCTAAGCTCTGGAAACACCATATATTTT. Translation gives CASTQGLSSGNTIYF.

The chain has TRBV6-8 and TRBJ2-7; 7 bases match TRBD1. The germline CDR1 and CDR2 sequences are MNHGY and SAAAGT. This CDR3 region has 12 residues. The CDR3 nucleotides read TGTGCATCGGGACAGTATTCCTACGAGCAGTACTTC. Its translation: CASGQYSYEQYF.

There are many counts of this clone. The rearrangement joins TRBV28 to TRBJ1-5, with 10 bases that match TRBD1. After removal of 7 bases from V and 7 bases from J, the junction contained 7 bases not matched to a gene. CDR3 length: 14 amino acids. Germline loops: CDR1 MDHEN, CDR2 SYDVKM. The CDR3 spells CASTQGDRGQPQHF. The DNA of the CDR3 is TGTGCCAGCACTCAGGGGGACAGGGGACAGCCCCAGCATTTT.

The genes are TRBV5-1 and TRBJ2-1; 12 bases fit TRBD2. The CDR3 is made up of 17 amino acids. The J segment lost 4 bases and the V segment lost 0 bases, leaving 5 bases of the junction unmatched. Germline V gene data show CDR1 as SGHRS and CDR2 as YFSETQ. CDR3 loop: CASSLALAGGLYNEQFF. The DNA of the CDR3 is TGCGCCAGCAGCTTGGCCCTAGCGGGAGGGCTATACAATGAGCAGTTCTTC.

This rearrangement joins TRBV15 to TRBJ2-3; 7 nucleotides line up with TRBD1. CDR3 length: 17 amino acids. V trimming: 3 bases; J trimming: 3 bases; junction bases outside the gene matches: 12. Germline V gene data show CDR1 as LNHNV and CDR2 as YYDKDF (reference sequence). DNA for the CDR3: TGTGCCACCAGCAGGGGGGCAGGGGGTAGTATTACAGATACGCAGTATTTT. This gives the protein CATSRGAGGSITDTQYF. Full variable domain (remainder filled in from reference TRBV15 and TRBJ2-3): DAMVIQNPRYQVTQFGKPVTLSCSQTLNHNVMYWYQQKSSQAPKLLFHYYDKDFNNEADTPDNFQSRRPNTSFCFLDIRSPGLGDTAMYLCATSRGAGGSITDTQYFGPGTRLTVL.

This clone appeared many times. The gene calls are TRBV18 and TRBJ1-6, with a possible D match to TRBD1 (5 bases). The germline CDR1 and CDR2 sequences are KGHSH and LQKENI. V shed 3 bases and J shed 5 bases, with 11 bases lying between them. The CDR3 has 15 residues. The DNA for the CDR3 is TGTGCCAGCTCACCTGAAGCGGGGGATAATTCACCCCTCCACTTT. Translated: CASSPEAGDNSPLHF.

In its sample, this clone was seen a few times. The V gene is TRBV6-8, the J gene TRBJ2-2; 7 nucleotides line up with TRBD1. Looked up from germline, CDR1 is MNHGY and CDR2 is SAAAGT. Losses at the gene ends were 6 bases for V and 0 bases for J; bases not matched to a gene: 4. This CDR3 comprises 15 residues. This CDR3 reads CASSVGQSNTGELFF. The CDR3 bases are TGTGCCAGCAGCGTGGGACAGTCGAACACCGGGGAGCTGTTTTTT.

The chain links TRBV30 to TRBJ2-2; D call uncertain. V lost 4 bases and J lost 3, with 12 bases in between. The CDR3 spans 14 residues. Germline loops: CDR1 GTSNPN, CDR2 SVGIG (reference sequence). This CDR3 reads CAWTPRLDTGELFF. For the CDR3, the DNA is TGTGCCTGGACCCCTAGGTTGGACACCGGGGAGCTGTTTTTT.

The table lists this clone with a few counts. This chain links TRBV11-3 with TRBJ2-2, with 7 nucleotides matching TRBD2. The length of the CDR3 is 14 residues. The germline gives CDR1 SGHNT, CDR2 YENEEA. Unmatched junction bases numbered 7, after V lost 5 bases and J lost 7 bases. The DNA of the CDR3 is TGTGCCAGCAGCCCGACTAGCTCTCTCGGGGAGCTGTTTTTT. Protein product: CASSPTSSLGELFF.

Only a few counts were recorded for this clone. The chain uses TRBV6-7 and TRBJ2-1, with 8 positions matching TRBD1. TRBV6-7 is an ORF, and what it does is uncertain. This CDR3 region has 15 residues. The V and J ends lost 2 bases and 5 bases, in that order; junction bases with no gene match: 5. CDR3 in DNA: TGTGCCAGCAGTTACCCGGGACAGGTAGACAATGAGCAGTTCTTC. It translates to CASSYPGQVDNEQFF.

In this sample, this clone turned up a few times. The rearrangement joins TRBV9 to TRBJ1-5, with 7 bases identical to TRBD1. The J segment lost 4 bases and the V segment lost 0 bases, leaving 4 bases of the junction unmatched. Per the germline V gene, CDR1 is SGDLS and CDR2 is YYNGEE. This CDR3 spans 15 amino acids. This chain's CDR3 is CASSVAGQVNQPQHF. CDR3 bases: TGTGCCAGCAGCGTAGCCGGACAGGTTAATCAGCCCCAGCATTTT.

This clone was seen ten or more times. This specimen includes other DNA sequences encoding the same CDR3. This rearrangement joins TRBV11-3 to TRBJ1-3; tentatively, D is TRBD1 (6 bases). CDR3 length: 14 amino acids. Trimming took off 5 bases at V and 1 base at J, with 9 bases between the two ends. Germline V gene lookup returns CDR1 SGHNT and CDR2 YENEEA. CDR3 sequence reads: CASSNTGSGNTIYF. The CDR3, as DNA: TGTGCCAGCAGCAACACAGGGTCTGGAAACACCATATATTTT.

The chain uses TRBV10-2 and TRBJ1-1; 8 bases agree with TRBD1. Looked up from germline, CDR1 is WSHSY and CDR2 is SAAADI. The CDR3 has 15 residues. The V segment lost 7 bases and the J segment 5 bases; nucleotides outside the gene matches: 12. CDR3 region: CASMDRAVGKTEAFF. The CDR3 bases are TGCGCCAGCATGGACAGGGCCGTCGGGAAAACTGAAGCTTTCTTT.

V and J are TRBV5-1 and TRBJ1-4; 9 bases agree with TRBD1. V was clipped by 3 bases and J by 3 bases; unmatched bases: 3. Germline-derived CDR1 and CDR2 are SGHRS and YFSETQ. The CDR3 spans 15 residues. CDR3 sequence: CASSWGTGSNEKLFF. CDR3 bases: TGCGCCAGCAGCTGGGGGACAGGGTCTAATGAAAAACTGTTTTTT.

The chain is built from TRBV28 and TRBJ1-2, with D tentatively TRBD1 (5 bases). The germline V and J ends were trimmed by 7 bases and 5 bases, with 20 bases remaining between them. CDR1 is MDHEN and CDR2 is SYDVKM in the germline V gene. The CDR3 covers 15 residues. CDR3 residues: CASTLGGASGYGYTF. The DNA of the CDR3 is TGTGCCAGCACACTTGGAGGGGCCTCTGGGTATGGCTACACCTTC.